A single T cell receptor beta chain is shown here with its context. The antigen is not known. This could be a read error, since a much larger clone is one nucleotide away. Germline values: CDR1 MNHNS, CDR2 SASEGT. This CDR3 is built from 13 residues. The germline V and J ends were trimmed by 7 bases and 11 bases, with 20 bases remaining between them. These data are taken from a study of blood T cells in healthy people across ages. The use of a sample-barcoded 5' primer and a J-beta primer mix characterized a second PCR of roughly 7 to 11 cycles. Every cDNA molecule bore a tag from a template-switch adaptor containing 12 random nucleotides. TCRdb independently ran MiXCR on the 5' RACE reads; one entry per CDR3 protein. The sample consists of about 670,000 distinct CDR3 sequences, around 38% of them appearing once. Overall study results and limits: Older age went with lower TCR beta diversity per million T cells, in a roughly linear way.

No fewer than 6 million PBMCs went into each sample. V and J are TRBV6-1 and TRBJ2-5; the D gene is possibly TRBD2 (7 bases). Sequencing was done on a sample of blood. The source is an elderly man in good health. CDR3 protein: CASILRGGDEQYF. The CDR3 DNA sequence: TGTGCCAGCATCCTTAGGGGGGGCGATGAGCAGTACTTC.